Reported below is one T cell receptor (beta chain). Its target is not known. The data were obtained in a study of shared clonotypes between healthy human individuals. Study summary: A couple of women and a few men aged 18 to 49 served as donors. Overall study findings and caveats: The naive CD4 repertoires of a handful of donors were compared, and around 5% of clonotypes were shared. Estimated richness values were generally larger in naive subsets than in memory subsets.

CD45RO negativity and positive selection for CCR7 defined naive CD8 cells, a population that excluded terminally differentiated effector memory CD45RA+ cells. The assay was immunoSEQ multiplex PCR, and TCRdb's table has in-frame clones only and misses some. The sample has under 850,000 clones; 80% to 95% are singletons. V was trimmed by 6 bases and J by 4 bases, leaving 13 bases between them. CDR1 MNHEY and CDR2 SMNVEV come from the germline V gene (reference sequence). The CDR3 has 14 amino acids. Sequencing was done on a sample of naive CD8+ T cells sorted from blood. The chain carries TRBV27 and TRBJ2-1; no clear D. This clonotype was sampled from a man aged 25-40 years in good health. CDR3 amino acids: CASRRSGDYNEQFF. The DNA for the CDR3 is TGTGCCAGCAGGCGGTCAGGTGATTACAATGAGCAGTTCTTC.